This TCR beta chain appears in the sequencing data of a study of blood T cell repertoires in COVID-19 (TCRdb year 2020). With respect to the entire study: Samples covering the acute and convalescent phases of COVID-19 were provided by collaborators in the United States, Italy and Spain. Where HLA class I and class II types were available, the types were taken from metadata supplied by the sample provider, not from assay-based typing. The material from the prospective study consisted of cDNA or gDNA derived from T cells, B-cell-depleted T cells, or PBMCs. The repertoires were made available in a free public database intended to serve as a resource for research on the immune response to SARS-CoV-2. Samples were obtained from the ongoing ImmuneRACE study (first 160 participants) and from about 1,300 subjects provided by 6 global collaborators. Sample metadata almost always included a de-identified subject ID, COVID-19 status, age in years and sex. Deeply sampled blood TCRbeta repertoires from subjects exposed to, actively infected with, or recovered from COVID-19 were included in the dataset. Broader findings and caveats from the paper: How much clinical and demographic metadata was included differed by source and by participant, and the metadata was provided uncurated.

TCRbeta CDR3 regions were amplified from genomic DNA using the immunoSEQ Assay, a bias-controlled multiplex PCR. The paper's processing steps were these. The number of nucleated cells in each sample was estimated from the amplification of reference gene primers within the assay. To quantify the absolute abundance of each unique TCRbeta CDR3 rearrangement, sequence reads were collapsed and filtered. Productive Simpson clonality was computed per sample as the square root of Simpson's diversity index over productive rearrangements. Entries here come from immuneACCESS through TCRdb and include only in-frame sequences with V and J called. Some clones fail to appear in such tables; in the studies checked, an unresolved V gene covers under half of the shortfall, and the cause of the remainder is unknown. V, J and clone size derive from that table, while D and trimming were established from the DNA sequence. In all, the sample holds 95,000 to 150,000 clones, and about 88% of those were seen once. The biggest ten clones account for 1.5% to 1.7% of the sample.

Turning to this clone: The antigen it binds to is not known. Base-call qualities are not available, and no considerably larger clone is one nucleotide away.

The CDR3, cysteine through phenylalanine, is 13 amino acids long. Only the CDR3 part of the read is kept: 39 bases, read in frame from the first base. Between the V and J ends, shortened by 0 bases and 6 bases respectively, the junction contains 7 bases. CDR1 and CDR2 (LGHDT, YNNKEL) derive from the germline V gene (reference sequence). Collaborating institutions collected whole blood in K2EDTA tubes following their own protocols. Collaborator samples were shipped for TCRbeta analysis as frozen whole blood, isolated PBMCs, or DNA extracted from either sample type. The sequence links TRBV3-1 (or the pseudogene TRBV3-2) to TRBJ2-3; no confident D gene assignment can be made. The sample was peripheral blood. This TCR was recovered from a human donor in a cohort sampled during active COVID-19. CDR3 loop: CASSQDWSDTQYF. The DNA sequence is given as TGTGCCAGCAGCCAAGATTGGAGTGATACGCAGTATTTT.